This T cell receptor beta chain was captured in a study of identical twins. The V gene end was trimmed by 0 bases and the J gene end by 0 bases; junction bases not matched to a gene: 6. Looked up from germline, CDR1 is DFQATT and CDR2 is SNEGSKA (reference sequence). This CDR3 is 16 amino acids long. Unique molecular identifiers were in the cDNA, with template-switch universal primer binding. TCRdb itself ran the 5' RACE reads through MiXCR, one entry per CDR3 protein. This table has under 400,000 distinct CDR3 sequences, approximately 9.1% appearing once. This clonotype was picked up many times. The TCR sequence derives from a woman aged 45-65 years in good health. J is TRBJ2-3 and V is TRBV20-1; 7 bases fit TRBD2. Sequencing used naive T cells sorted from blood. The CDR3 nucleotides read TGCAGTGCTAGAGACCGGACTAGAACTAGCACAGATACGCAGTATTTT. Its protein is CSARDRTRTSTDTQYF.